This section outlines one T cell receptor beta chain sequence together with its context. As yet, its antigen is unknown. These data belong to a study of T cell responses to AZD1222 COVID-19 vaccine. Notes on the study in general: Receipt of two AZD1222 doses was followed by a rise in Spike-specific TCR breadth and depth. Only a handful of AZD1222 recipients, about six in all, had baseline seropositivity. Among vaccine-associated CD4 TCRs, coverage spanned spike, with dominance at 160-218 and 743-854.

Method: immunoSEQ multiplex PCR; TCRdb's copy keeps in-frame clones and lacks some. The table lists 73,000 or so clones, roughly 82% of them singletons. With 5 bases removed from V and 10 bases from J, the gap between germline ends came to 20 bases. Germline CDR1 reads GTSNPN; CDR2 reads SVGIG (reference sequence). The CDR3 has 13 residues. This rearrangement joins TRBV30 to TRBJ1-2, with a possible D match to TRBD1 (5 bases). The source material was peripheral blood, sampled on day 0 of AZD1222 vaccination. This TCR derives from an adult in good health. CDR3: CAWGHKGSGDYTF. For the CDR3, the DNA is TGTGCCTGGGGACACAAGGGCTCGGGTGACTACACCTTC.